Sequencing of this T cell receptor beta chain was carried out in a study of T cells in localized non-small cell lung cancer. Study-level points and caveats: Turning up in adjacent lung were a median around 50 of the top 100 tumor clones. Of the tissues analyzed, uninvolved adjacent lung showed maximal T cell clonality, greater than tumor. Heterogeneity stays possible, as sequencing covered only one tumor region.

The germline CDR1 and CDR2 sequences are SGDLS and YYNGEE. V lost 4 bases and J 0 bases, leaving 13 bases between the germline ends. CDR3 length: 15 amino acids. Produced via immunoSEQ multiplex PCR; TCRdb's table is partial and in-frame only. Counted here are 30,000 or so clones, approximately 91% occurring once; the ten biggest clones make up 4% to 5%. With respect to this clone: The antigen is not known.

The sequence was collected from a woman aged 40 to 75 with stage III lung adenocarcinoma. The V call is TRBV9, the J call TRBJ1-1; the D is unclear. The source material was peripheral blood mononuclear cells, sampled before any cancer treatment. CDR3 in DNA: TGTGCCAGCAGCCCCCAATTGATGTTGAACACTGAAGCTTTCTTT. Translating it yields CASSPQLMLNTEAFF.